This T cell receptor (beta chain) emerged from a study of shared T cell receptors in the human thymus. Clones were sequenced by immunoSEQ multiplex PCR, and TCRdb holds only the in-frame ones, with some missing. The table shows 550,000 to 800,000 clones, with 70% to 90% occurring only once. The data were also submitted as part of a second study, on human thymus T cells. From that paper: Donors were healthy Finnish infants having corrective surgery for congenital heart defects. Thymus tissue was removed during corrective cardiac surgery. Within thymic and blood repertoires, V and J gene usage appeared to be biased. Related studies found that unrelated individuals share highly overlapping thymic repertoires.

The sample taken for sequencing was thymocytes. The sequence was obtained from a girl in the first two years of life with a congenital heart defect.

CDR3 nucleotide sequence: TGTGCCAGCAGCTCAATTCCCGGGACATCGAACACTGAAGCTTTCTTT. It codes for CASSSIPGTSNTEAFF. The chain couples TRBV5-6 to TRBJ1-1; D is possibly TRBD1 (6 bases). The germline V gene has CDR1 SGHDT and CDR2 YYEEEE. Trimming cost V 3 bases and J 1 base, with 16 bases left between them. CDR3 length equals 16 residues.